The 21 T cell receptor beta chains in this list originate from one sample, sequenced in a study of regulatory T cells in long-lasting Graves disease. Library construction for TCR beta used iRepertoire HTBI primers and Arm-PCR of CDR3 regions. TCRdb used MiXCR to reprocess the multiplex PCR reads, holding one entry per CDR3 protein. The sample lists roughly 500,000 distinct CDR3 sequences; less than 25% were seen once. Time point in this sample: persistent/refractory GD, antithyroid drugs over 5 years with positive TRAb. RNA from PBMCs was the source of the TCR library. Material: peripheral blood mononuclear cells (PBMCs), obtained when the disease was refractory, from a patient treated with antithyroid drugs. Every receptor here comes from a female donor with Graves disease.

Many counts were recorded for this clonotype. CDR3 residues: CSARGAGGYEQYF. CDR3 sequence (DNA): TGCAGTGCTAGGGGTGCAGGGGGCTACGAGCAGTACTTC. This chain uses TRBV20-1 with TRBJ2-7; 7 bases agree with TRBD1. The junction had 5 bases not matched to a gene; V was cut back by 3 bases and J by 3 bases. Germline loops: CDR1 DFQATT, CDR2 SNEGSKA (reference sequence). The CDR3 length is 13 residues.

This chain connects TRBV2 to TRBJ1-1, with a possible D match to TRBD1 (6 bases). The CDR3 consists of 14 residues. Trimming shortened V by 11 bases and J by 1 base, and 17 bases separated the two germline ends. Germline lookup yields CDR1 SNHLY and CDR2 FYNNEI. The CDR3 DNA is TGTGCCTCCCTCCCGGGACAAGGGAACACTGAAGCTTTCTTT. Its protein product is CASLPGQGNTEAFF.

In this sample, this clonotype turned up a few times. The V call is TRBV20-1, the J call TRBJ2-7, with D possibly matching TRBD1 (6 bases). Per germline, CDR1 DFQATT and CDR2 SNEGSKA (reference sequence). V lost 8 bases, J lost 3 bases, and 14 bases lay in between. The CDR3 covers 12 residues. In DNA, the CDR3 is TGCAGTCCGGGACAAGGGTTCTACGAGCAGTACTTC. The encoded protein is CSPGQGFYEQYF.

This clonotype was recorded at least ten times. V gene TRBV2 combines with J gene TRBJ1-1; D unresolved. There are 14 residues in the CDR3. CDR1 and CDR2 from the germline V gene are SNHLY and FYNNEI. V lost 8 bases and J lost 0, with 13 bases in between. The CDR3, as DNA: TGTGCCAGCGGTTTAAGGTTTCTGAACACTGAAGCTTTCTTT. Protein product: CASGLRFLNTEAFF.

This clonotype was detected a few times. The chain combines TRBV20-1 with TRBJ2-3; 12 positions match TRBD2. The CDR3 has 16 amino acids. V gave up 6 bases and J gave up 2 bases; unmatched junction bases: 9. From germline, CDR1 is DFQATT and CDR2 SNEGSKA (reference sequence). CDR3 protein: CSALGTSGFLTDTQYF. For the CDR3, the DNA is TGCAGTGCGCTTGGGACTAGCGGGTTCCTCACAGATACGCAGTATTTT.

In the case of this clonotype: One end of the junction fails to match germline, which may point to a read error. The chain combines TRBV6-5 with TRBJ1-6; no reliable D call. Germline V gene lookup returns CDR1 MNHEY and CDR2 SVGAGI. The CDR3 has 17 residues. The CDR3 sequence: CASSYSLGWRAGSPFHF. DNA for the CDR3: TGTGCCAGCAGTTACTCGTTGGGGTGGAGGGCAGGCTCACCCTTCCACTTT.

The genes are TRBV24-1 and TRBJ2-2; 12 nucleotides match TRBD2. J was trimmed by 6 bases and V by 3 bases; bases with no gene match: 4. Germline lookup yields CDR1 KGHDR and CDR2 SFDVKD. CDR3 length equals 16 residues. The CDR3 DNA reads as TGTGCCACCAGTGATAGACTAGCGGGAGTTCCCGGGGAGCTGTTTTTT. Protein sequence: CATSDRLAGVPGELFF.

The rearrangement uses TRBV29-1 and TRBJ2-1; TRBD2 matches 14 bases. V shed 7 bases, J shed 7 bases, and the junction held 6 bases outside the gene matches. The V gene's germline CDR1 is SQVTM and CDR2 ANQGSEA. This CDR3 is 14 amino acids long. The CDR3 DNA reads TGCAGCGCAACGACTAGCGGGGGGGCGAATGAGCAGTTCTTC. It encodes CSATTSGGANEQFF.

The V call is TRBV4-1, the J call TRBJ1-1, with D perhaps matching TRBD1 (5 bases). CDR3 length: 15 residues. V was cut by 4 bases and J by 1 base, with 13 bases left in between. CDR1 is MGHRA and CDR2 is YSYEKL in the germline V gene. CDR3 amino acids: CASSPGGVKNTEAFF. The DNA of the CDR3 is TGCGCCAGCAGCCCAGGAGGGGTCAAGAACACTGAAGCTTTCTTT.

This clonotype was found many times. The chain couples TRBV19 to TRBJ1-2, with 7 bases aligning to TRBD1. The length of the CDR3 is 12 residues. Germline V gene lookup returns CDR1 LNHDA and CDR2 SQIVND (reference sequence). V lost 6 bases and J lost 5; bases outside the gene matches: 3. CDR3 loop: CASSDREYGYTF. Written as DNA, the CDR3 is TGTGCCAGTAGCGACAGGGAGTATGGCTACACCTTC. The full variable domain, completed using reference TRBV19 and TRBJ1-2, is DGGITQSPKYLFRKEGQNVTLSCEQNLNHDAMYWYRQDPGQGLRLIYYSQIVNDFQKGDIAEGYSVSREKKESFPLTVTSAQKNPTAFYLCASSDREYGYTFGSGTRLTVV.

This clonotype was detected only a few times. The CDR3 DNA follows: TGTGCCAGACGATGGCGGGGTCAAGAGACCCAGTACTTC. Protein sequence: CARRWRGQETQYF. This rearrangement joins TRBV19 to TRBJ2-5, with TRBD2 as a possible D gene (6 bases). Germline V gene sequence: CDR1 LNHDA, CDR2 SQIVND (reference sequence). The CDR3 sequence is 13 residues long. The V gene lost 9 bases and the J gene lost 2 bases, with 13 bases spanning the gap.

Many counts were recorded for this clonotype. The chain has TRBV20-1 and TRBJ2-7; D gene uncertain. The CDR3 spans 11 residues. The germline V gene encodes CDR1 DFQATT and CDR2 SNEGSKA (reference sequence). V lost 3 bases and J lost 6, with 9 bases in between. CDR3 nucleotides: TGCAGTGCTAGGTCTCCGGGCGAGCAGTACTTC. Translated: CSARSPGEQYF.

This clonotype was observed a few times. J is TRBJ1-6 and V is TRBV3-1; tentative D call: TRBD1 (5 bases). The CDR3 runs 16 residues. V lost 0 bases and J 3 bases, leaving 9 bases between the germline ends. From germline, CDR1 is LGHDT and CDR2 YNNKEL (reference sequence). Here the CDR3 reads CASSQEGVSYNSPLHF. The CDR3 DNA follows: TGTGCCAGCAGCCAAGAAGGGGTCAGCTATAATTCACCCCTCCACTTT. Full variable domain (rest looked up from reference TRBV3-1 and TRBJ1-6): DTAVSQTPKYLVTQMGNDKSIKCEQNLGHDTMYWYKQDSKKFLKIMFSYNNKELIINETVPNRFSPKSPDKAHLNLHINSLELGDSAVYFCASSQEGVSYNSPLHFGNGTRLTVT.

V and J are TRBV7-2 and TRBJ2-1; 9 positions match TRBD2. Germline trimming cut 2 bases from V and 4 bases from J; bases unmatched to any gene: 3. This CDR3 region has 15 residues. CDR1 is SGHTA and CDR2 is FQGNSA in the germline V gene. As DNA, the CDR3 is TGTGCCAGCAGCTTATTGCTAGCGGGGTACAATGAGCAGTTCTTC. This gives the protein CASSLLLAGYNEQFF. Looking up the rest from reference TRBV7-2 and TRBJ2-1 gives the full variable domain: GAGVSQSPSNKVTEKGKDVELRCDPISGHTALYWYRQSLGQGLEFLIYFQGNSAPDKSGLPSDRFSAERTGGSVSTLTIQRTQQEDSAVYLCASSLLLAGYNEQFFGPGTRLTVL.

This clonotype turned up a few times. The V call is TRBV14, the J call TRBJ1-2; no clear D. This CDR3 region has 13 residues. Germline V gives CDR1 SGHDN, CDR2 FVKESK. Trimming stripped 3 bases from V and 6 bases from J, with 11 bases between. The CDR3 sequence is CASSQGYSDGYTF. Written as DNA, the CDR3 is TGTGCCAGCAGCCAGGGATACTCGGATGGCTACACCTTC.

In this sample, this clonotype turned up a few times. This chain links TRBV25-1 with TRBJ2-7; D is possibly TRBD2 (7 bases). The V gene lost 0 bases and the J gene lost 3 bases, with 12 bases spanning the gap. The CDR3 has 15 amino acids. Germline loops: CDR1 MGHDK, CDR2 SYGVNS. Here the CDR3 reads CASSEYEGGNYEQYF. CDR3 DNA: TGTGCCAGCAGTGAATATGAGGGGGGGAACTACGAGCAGTACTTC.

The sample holds many counts of this clonotype. This sequence joins TRBV2 and TRBJ1-3; D perhaps matches TRBD1 (5 bases). The CDR3 length is 15 residues. CDR1 and CDR2 (germline): SNHLY, FYNNEI. V lost 7 bases and J 0 bases, leaving 13 bases between the germline ends. The CDR3 DNA reads as TGTGCCAGCACAGAAGCCGGGACCTCTGGAAACACCATATATTTT. Its protein product is CASTEAGTSGNTIYF.

About this clonotype itself: A read error is possible here, since a much larger clone lies one base away. The J gene is TRBJ2-5, the V gene TRBV7-2, with a weak D call TRBD1 (5 bases). CDR3 length: 16 residues. Germline CDR1 SGHTA, CDR2 FQGNSA. Trimming left V 2 bases short and J 4 bases short, with 17 bases between. The CDR3 region is CTSSLWARVEGETQYF. In DNA form, the CDR3 reads TGTACCAGCAGCTTATGGGCCAGGGTGGAAGGAGAGACCCAGTACTTC.

This clonotype has ten or more counts. The chain combines TRBV28 with TRBJ2-7; no firm D call. This CDR3 spans 16 amino acids. V shed 3 bases and J shed 1 base, with 16 bases lying between them. Germline assignment: CDR1 MDHEN and CDR2 SYDVKM. The CDR3 protein is CASSFLSGRSSYEQYF. The CDR3 DNA sequence: TGTGCCAGCAGTTTTTTATCCGGGCGGTCGTCCTACGAGCAGTACTTC.

This chain connects TRBV7-9 to TRBJ1-2, with a weak D call TRBD1 (5 bases). V shed 5 bases and J shed 7 bases, with 11 bases lying between them. The CDR3 runs to 12 residues. The germline CDR1 and CDR2 sequences are SEHNR and FQNEAQ (reference sequence). CDR3 residues: CASSPRQGGYTF. CDR3 in DNA: TGTGCCAGCAGCCCTCGTCAGGGTGGCTACACCTTC.

This clonotype was seen repeatedly, ten times or more. V usage is TRBV27 and J usage is TRBJ2-5, with D tentatively TRBD2 (5 bases). Germline V gene lookup returns CDR1 MNHEY and CDR2 SMNVEV (reference sequence). V lost 0 bases to trimming and J lost 1 base, with 9 bases between them. The CDR3 extends over 15 amino acids. CDR3 residues: CASSLSVEVQETQYF. As DNA, the CDR3 is TGTGCCAGCAGTTTATCGGTGGAGGTCCAAGAGACCCAGTACTTC.